The present T cell receptor (beta chain) was sequenced within a study of technical replicates of blood from several donors. Assay: immunoSEQ multiplex PCR; the TCRdb copy retains only in-frame clones and omits some. The sample records approximately 100,000 clones, 96% being singletons. CDR3 length: 13 residues. With 2 bases removed from V and 8 bases from J, the gap between germline ends came to 9 bases. Germline assignment: CDR1 KGHSH and CDR2 LQKENI. The V gene is TRBV18, the J gene TRBJ1-4; D unclear. Sequencing was performed on T cells isolated from PBMCs. The origin of this receptor is a human donor in good health. Here the CDR3 reads CASSPGAAEKLFF. The CDR3 DNA sequence: TGTGCCAGCTCACCAGGAGCGGCGGAAAAACTGTTTTTT.